This is a list of T cell receptor beta chains from one sample in a study of OX40 agonist ivuxolimab in advanced cancers. Here immunoSEQ multiplex PCR was the method, and the copy in TCRdb shows in-frame clones only, minus some. Here the sample spans approximately 35,000 clones, roughly 72% being singletons. The starting material was CD4+ or CD8+ T cells sorted from blood, obtained in a trial of the OX40 agonist ivuxolimab. Receptor source: an adult with an advanced solid tumor such as melanoma, head and neck, liver or kidney cancer. CDR3s leave out the opening cysteine and the closing phenylalanine or tryptophan. The D gene is left open where the match is weak.

d_gene | j_gene | v_gene | CDR3aa
NA | TRBJ1-6 | TRBV7-2 | ASSRGVGNSPLH
TRBD1 | TRBJ1-1 | TRBV29-1 | SVERQGERAF
TRBD2 | TRBJ2-5 | TRBV4-1 | ASSQDSLGLVAETQY
NA | TRBJ1-2 | TRBV19 | ASSPHGGDYGYT
NA | TRBJ2-5 | TRBV9 | ASSVAPGVQETQY
TRBD2 | TRBJ2-3 | TRBV27 | ASSFLTSGGPLTDTQY
NA | TRBJ1-1 | TRBV27 | ASSVGVGTEAF
NA | TRBJ2-6 | TRBV6-6 | ASSYGAGANVLT
TRBD1 | TRBJ1-2 | TRBV6-5 | ASSYSRTGGGYGYT
NA | TRBJ1-1 | TRBV18 | ASSPPRGNMNTEAF
NA | TRBJ1-1 | TRBV27 | ASSLGGPNTEAF
NA | TRBJ2-3 | TRBV2 | ATPGWAESTDTQY